A single T cell receptor beta chain is shown here with its context. These data originate in a study of blood T cell repertoires in COVID-19. Study-wide background: The United States, Italy and Spain supplied acute and convalescent COVID-19 samples. From T cells, B-cell-depleted T cells, or PBMCs came the material, which was cDNA or gDNA.

This CDR3 comprises 13 residues. Germline-derived CDR1 and CDR2 are GTSNPN and SVGIG (reference sequence). Trimming shortened V by 2 bases and J by 1 base, and 6 bases separated the two germline ends. Symptom resolution, clearance, or two negative PCRs marked donors in Cohort 3 as recovered. Source study methods: From reference gene primer amplification, estimates of nucleated cell counts were derived. TCRdb's table, derived via immunoSEQ multiplex PCR, lists solely in-frame clones and lacks some. That table furnishes V, J and clone size, whereas the DNA furnished D and trimming. The table records roughly 370,000 clones, just under 90% of them present only once.

The sample taken for sequencing was PBMCs or T cells enriched from blood (not recorded which). The gene calls are TRBV30 and TRBJ1-5, with D unclear. The TCR originated in a woman aged 45 to 65 who had recovered from COVID-19. CDR3 bases: TGTGCCTGGAGTTTCGAGAGCAATCAGCCCCAGCATTTT. Amino acids: CAWSFESNQPQHF. Filled out from reference TRBV30 and TRBJ1-5, the complete variable domain reads SQTIHQWPATLVQPVGSPLSLECTVEGTSNPNLYWYRQAAGRGLQLLFYSVGIGQISSEVPQNLSASRPQDRQFILSSKKLLLSDSGFYLCAWSFESNQPQHFGDGTRLSIL.